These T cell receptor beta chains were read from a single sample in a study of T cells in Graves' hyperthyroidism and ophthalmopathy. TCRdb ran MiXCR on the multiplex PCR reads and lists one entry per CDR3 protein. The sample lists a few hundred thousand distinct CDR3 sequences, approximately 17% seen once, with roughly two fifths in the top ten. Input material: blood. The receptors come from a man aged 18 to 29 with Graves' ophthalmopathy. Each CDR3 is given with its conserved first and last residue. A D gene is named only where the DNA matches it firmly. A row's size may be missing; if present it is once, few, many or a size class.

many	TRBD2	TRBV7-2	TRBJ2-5	TGTGCCAGCAGCAATCTAGCGGGACTACCCCAAGAGACCCAGTACTTC	CASSNLAGLPQETQYF
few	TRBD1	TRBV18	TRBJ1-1	TGTGCCAGCTCACCCCTAGACAGGGGGGAGAACACTGAAGCTTTCTTT	CASSPLDRGENTEAFF
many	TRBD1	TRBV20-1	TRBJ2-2	TGCAGTGCAATCACCGGGACAGGGGTAACCGGGGAGCTGTTTTTT	CSAITGTGVTGELFF
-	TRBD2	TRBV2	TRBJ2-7	TGTGCCAGCACCGAACGGACTAGCCCAACCTACGAGCAGTACTTC	CASTERTSPTYEQYF
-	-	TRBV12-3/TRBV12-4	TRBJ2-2	TGTGCCAGCAGTTTTCGGGGCGGATCGGGGGAGCTGTTTTTT	CASSFRGGSGELFF
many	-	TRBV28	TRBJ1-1	TGTGCCAGCACCATTGGGGCCGGGGGCGGGAACACTGAAGCTTTCTTT	CASTIGAGGGNTEAFF
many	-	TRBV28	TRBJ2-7	TGTGCCAGCAGTTTTTCCAGGAGTCCTCAATCCTACGAGCAGTACTTC	CASSFSRSPQSYEQYF
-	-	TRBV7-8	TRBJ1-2	TGTGCCAGCAGCCGGCGGACAGTTAACTATGGCTACACCTTC	CASSRRTVNYGYTF
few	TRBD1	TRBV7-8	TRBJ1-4	TGTGCCAGCAGCCCGACAGGGGGCGTCGGTGGAGAAAAACTGTTTTTT	CASSPTGGVGGEKLFF
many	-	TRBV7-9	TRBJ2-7	TGTGCCAGCAGCTTAGCACTGAGCTCCTACGAGCAGTACTTC	CASSLALSSYEQYF
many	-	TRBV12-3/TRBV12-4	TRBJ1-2	TGTGCCAGCAGTTTAGCGCAAGCTGTCGATGGCTACACCTTC	CASSLAQAVDGYTF
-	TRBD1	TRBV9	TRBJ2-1	TGTGCCAGCAGCCCCCGACAGGGGATAGACCCCCAGTTCTTC	CASSPRQGIDPQFF
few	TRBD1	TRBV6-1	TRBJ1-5	TGTGCCAGCAGTCGCGGACAGGGGCGGTTCAATCAGCCCCAGCATTTT	CASSRGQGRFNQPQHF
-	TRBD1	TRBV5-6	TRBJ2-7	TGTGCCAGCAGCTTCGGGACAGCCACCTGGGGGCAGTACTTC	CASSFGTATWGQYF
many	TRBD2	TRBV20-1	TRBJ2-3	TGCAGTGCTAGAGTGCTAGCGGGAGCCCCAGATACGCAGTATTTT	CSARVLAGAPDTQYF
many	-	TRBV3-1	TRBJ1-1	TGTGCCAGCAGCGGCGGGGGGGGAATGAACACTGAAGCTTTCTTT	CASSGGGGMNTEAFF
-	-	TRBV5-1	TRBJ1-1	TGCGCCAGCAGCCCTGTCGGGGGGGGCACTGAAGCTTTCTTT	CASSPVGGGTEAFF
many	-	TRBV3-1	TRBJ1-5	TGTGCCAGCAGCCCCTTCCTGGGACAGCCCCAGCATTTT	CASSPFLGQPQHF
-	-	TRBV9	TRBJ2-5	TGTGCCGGCAGCGTAGGAGGGGGCCGGGAAGAGACCCAGTACTTC	CAGSVGGGREETQYF
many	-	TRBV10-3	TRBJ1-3	TGTGCCATCGGCTCGGTGAGCTCTGGAAACACCATATATTTT	CAIGSVSSGNTIYF
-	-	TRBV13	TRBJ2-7	TGTGCCAGCAGCCTGGGGTACCCCGGCGAGCAGTACTTC	CASSLGYPGEQYF
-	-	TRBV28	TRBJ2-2	TGTGCCAGCCAGGCGGAGCCCGCCGGGGAGCTGTTTTTT	CASQAEPAGELFF
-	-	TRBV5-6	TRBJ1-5	TGTGCCAGCAGCTTGGGGTGGAGTCAGCCCCAGCATTTT	CASSLGWSQPQHF
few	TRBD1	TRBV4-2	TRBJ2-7	TGTGCCAGCAGCCAAGACGTGCAGGGGGTATACGAGCAGTACTTC	CASSQDVQGVYEQYF
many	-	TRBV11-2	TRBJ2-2	TGTGCCAGCAGAAGTATAGCGGCGTCAAGAGCCGGGGAGCTGTTTTTT	CASRSIAASRAGELFF
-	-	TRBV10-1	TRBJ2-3	TGCGCCAGCAGTGAGTCCGGCCATACGCAGTATTTT	CASSESGHTQYF
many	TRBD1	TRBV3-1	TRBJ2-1	TGTGCCAGCAGCCAAGATCGGGGACAGGGATGGAATGAGCAGTTCTTC	CASSQDRGQGWNEQFF
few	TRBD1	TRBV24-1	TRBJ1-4	TGTGCCACCAGTGATGGACAGGGGATGAACCAAAAACTGTTTTTT	CATSDGQGMNQKLFF
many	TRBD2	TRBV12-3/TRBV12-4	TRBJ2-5	TGTGCCAGCAGCTCCCTAGCGGCGGGGACCCAGTACTTC	CASSSLAAGTQYF
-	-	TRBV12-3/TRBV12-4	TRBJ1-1	TGTGCCAGCAGTGGGAGCCTGAGCACTGAAGCTTTCTTT	CASSGSLSTEAFF
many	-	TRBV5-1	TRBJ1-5	TGCGCCAGCAGCTGGGGAGGGGCGGATCAGCCCCAGCATTTT	CASSWGGADQPQHF
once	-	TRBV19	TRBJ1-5	TGTGCCAGTAGTATGTGGGGGGCTGTTCAGCCCCAGCATTTT	CASSMWGAVQPQHF
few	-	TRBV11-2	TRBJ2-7	TGTGCCAGCAGCCAGCCCTACGAGCAGTACTTC	CASSQPYEQYF
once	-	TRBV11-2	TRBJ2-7	TGTGCCAGCAGCCCCCGGCCCCACGAGCAGTACTTC	CASSPRPHEQYF
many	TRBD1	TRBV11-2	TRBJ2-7	TGTGCCAGCAGCCTAGCCGGGACAGACTACGAGCAGTACTTC	CASSLAGTDYEQYF
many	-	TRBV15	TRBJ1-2	TGTGCCACCAGCAAGTTCGAGGACTATGGCTACACCTTC	CATSKFEDYGYTF
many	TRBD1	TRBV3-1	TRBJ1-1	TGTGCCAGCAGCCCATCGGACAGGGGAGGTTTTCGGGACACTGAAGCTTTCTTT	CASSPSDRGGFRDTEAFF
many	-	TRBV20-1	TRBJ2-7	TGCAGTGCCCTGAGGCTCCAGGGGAGCTCCTACGAGCAGTACTTC	CSALRLQGSSYEQYF